This record covers a single T cell receptor beta chain. No cognate antigen has been identified for it. There are no base qualities to consult, and no much larger clone falls within one base. The data originate from a study of T-cell memory formation after mild COVID-19 (dated by TCRdb to 2020 to 2022). Background for the entire study: Most TCR sequence clusters were specific to one of the two donors. Longitudinal TCRalpha and TCRbeta repertoire sequencing tracked T-cell clones expanding and contracting after mild COVID-19 in two donors. Two young, previously healthy adult volunteers, one female and one male, were included in the cohort. Overall results and qualifications from the work: Some responding clones were detected in pre-infection memory, suggesting pre-existing cross-reactive memory T cells joined the SARS-CoV-2 response. The second-wave clones that peaked on day 37 were not confirmed to be SARS-CoV-2 specific. Contracting CD4+ clones turned up mainly in the CM and EM memory subsets, whereas EMRA was where CD8+ clones were enriched. Only a couple of mild cases were covered by the study, and larger cohorts that include severe cases with pre-infection samples were considered necessary. Balanced CD4/CD8 phenotypes were observed for clones contracting from day 15 to 85, whereas a bias towards CD4+ was observed for a second wave of clones expanding from day 15 to 37.

The listed sequencing device is Illumina NovaSeq 6000. TCRalpha and TCRbeta cDNA libraries were built by 5'RACE with constant-segment primers, adding sample barcodes and unique molecular identifiers. RNA was extracted from every sample with Trizol reagent. Library amplification was performed in two PCR steps, and a second sample barcode and Illumina TruSeq adapters were introduced in the second step. Libraries were sequenced on an Illumina NovaSeq with 2 x 150 bp paired-end reads. The authors' pipeline ran thus. Reads were demultiplexed and collapsed into UMI-guided consensus sequences with migec v1.2.7. Using mixcr v2.1.11, UMI consensuses were aligned to TRA and TRB V and J templates and then assembled into clonotypes. Expanded or contracted clonotypes were those called significant by both edgeR and NoisET, with noise models trained on biological replicates. For edgeR calls, a false discovery rate-adjusted p below 0.01 and a log2 fold-change threshold of 1 were applied. As an exploratory analysis of dynamics, max-normalized trajectories of the 1000 most abundant clonotypes were examined by PCA with hierarchical clustering. Each responding clone was given a CD4 or CD8 phenotype based on the CD4+ and CD8+ repertoires, which had been sequenced separately. TCRdb reanalyzed the raw reads on its own, using fastp at Q25 for trimming and MiXCR for clone calling, and kept in-frame beta chains. Here each entry gathers all rows of one CDR3 protein and keeps the most common genes and DNA. Clone size and V and J calls follow TCRdb, not the original study. The table for this sample lists fewer than 650,000 distinct CDR3 sequences; 17% of them were counted only once. Together, the top ten hold 8.1% of the sample.

The CDR3, cysteine through phenylalanine, is 15 amino acids long. The sequence is cut down to CDR3 DNA, 45 bases in frame from base 1. The junction shows trimming of 2 bases on V and 4 bases on J, plus 14 bases between the germline ends. PBMCs were isolated by Ficoll-Paque density gradient centrifugation. This receptor was taken from an adult woman who had mild COVID-19 (a few samples of this study predate the infection). The sample titles of this study are shuffled in the database, so cell type and time point are left out; the donor was told from shared clones. The sequencing sample was made of PBMCs or a T cell subset sorted from them (not recorded which). Recombination connected TRBV12-3 or TRBV12-4 to TRBJ2-5; 5 matching bases give a weak D call of TRBD2. Read as DNA, the sequence is TGTGCCAGCAGTTTATTGGATTGGGCGGGAGAGACCCAGTACTTC. It translates as CASSLLDWAGETQYF.